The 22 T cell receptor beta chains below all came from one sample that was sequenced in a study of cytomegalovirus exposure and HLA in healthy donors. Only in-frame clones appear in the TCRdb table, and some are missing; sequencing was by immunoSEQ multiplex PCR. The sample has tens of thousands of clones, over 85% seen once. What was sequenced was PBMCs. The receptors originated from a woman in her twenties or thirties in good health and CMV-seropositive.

CDR3 DNA: TGCGCCAGCAGCCAAGATCGCGCGGGGGACTTCGCGAACACCGGGGAGCTGTTTTTT. Translation: CASSQDRAGDFANTGELFF. The gene calls are TRBV4-3 and TRBJ2-2, with 7 bases lining up with TRBD2. V gave up 0 bases and J gave up 0 bases; unmatched junction bases: 10. CDR3 length equals 19 residues. CDR1 and CDR2 from the germline V gene are LGHNA and YSLEER.

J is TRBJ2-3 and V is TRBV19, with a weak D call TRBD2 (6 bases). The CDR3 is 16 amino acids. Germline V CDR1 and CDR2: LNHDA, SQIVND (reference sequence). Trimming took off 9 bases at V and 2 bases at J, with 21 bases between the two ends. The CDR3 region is CASALSAGIDTDTQYF. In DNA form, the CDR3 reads TGTGCCAGCGCCCTGTCCGCGGGGATAGACACAGATACGCAGTATTTT.

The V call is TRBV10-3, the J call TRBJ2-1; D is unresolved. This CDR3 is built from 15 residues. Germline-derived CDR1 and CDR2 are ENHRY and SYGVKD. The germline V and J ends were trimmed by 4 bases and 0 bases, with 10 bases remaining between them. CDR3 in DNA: TGTGCCATCAGTGTCATCGAGAGCTCCTACAATGAGCAGTTCTTC. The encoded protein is CAISVIESSYNEQFF.

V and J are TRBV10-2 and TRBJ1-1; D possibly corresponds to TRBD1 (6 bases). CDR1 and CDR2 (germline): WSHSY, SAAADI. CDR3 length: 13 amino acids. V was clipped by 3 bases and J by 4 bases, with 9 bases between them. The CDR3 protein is CASSDRGITEAFF. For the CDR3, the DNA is TGCGCCAGCAGTGACAGGGGAATCACTGAAGCTTTCTTT.

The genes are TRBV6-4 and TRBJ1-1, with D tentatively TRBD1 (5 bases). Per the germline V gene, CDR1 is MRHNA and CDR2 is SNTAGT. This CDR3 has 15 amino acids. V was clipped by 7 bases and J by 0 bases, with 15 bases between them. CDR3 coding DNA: TGTGCCAGCACAAAGACAGCTGGTATGAACACTGAAGCTTTCTTT. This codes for CASTKTAGMNTEAFF.

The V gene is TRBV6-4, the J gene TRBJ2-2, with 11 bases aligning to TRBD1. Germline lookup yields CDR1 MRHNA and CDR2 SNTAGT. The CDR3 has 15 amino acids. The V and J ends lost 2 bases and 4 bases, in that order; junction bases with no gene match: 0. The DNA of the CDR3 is TGTGCCAGCAGTGACGGACAGGGGGCCACCGGGGAGCTGTTTTTT. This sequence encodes CASSDGQGATGELFF.

CDR3 sequence reads: CASSIQTGGNQPQHF. CDR3 coding DNA: TGTGCCAGTAGTATACAAACGGGGGGCAATCAGCCCCAGCATTTT. V gene TRBV19 combines with J gene TRBJ1-5, with D tentatively TRBD1 (5 bases). Germline CDR1 is LNHDA and CDR2 is SQIVND (reference sequence). The CDR3 totals 15 residues. The V gene lost 2 bases and the J gene lost 2 bases, with 10 bases spanning the gap.

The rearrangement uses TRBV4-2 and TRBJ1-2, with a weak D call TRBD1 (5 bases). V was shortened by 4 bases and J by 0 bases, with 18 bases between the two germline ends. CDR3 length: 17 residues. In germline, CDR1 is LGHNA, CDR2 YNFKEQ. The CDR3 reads CASSPQGRGRANYGYTF. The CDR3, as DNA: TGTGCCAGCAGCCCACAAGGGCGGGGCCGAGCTAACTATGGCTACACCTTC.

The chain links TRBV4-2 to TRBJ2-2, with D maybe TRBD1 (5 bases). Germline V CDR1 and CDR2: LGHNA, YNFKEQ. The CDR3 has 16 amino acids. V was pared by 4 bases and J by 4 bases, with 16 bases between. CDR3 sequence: CASSPDVQGSTGELFF. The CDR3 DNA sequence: TGTGCCAGCAGCCCAGACGTCCAGGGCTCCACCGGGGAGCTGTTTTTT.

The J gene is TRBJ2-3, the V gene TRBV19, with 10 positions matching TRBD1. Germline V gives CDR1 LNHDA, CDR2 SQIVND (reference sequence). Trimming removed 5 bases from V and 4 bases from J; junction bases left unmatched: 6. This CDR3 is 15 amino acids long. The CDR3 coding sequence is TGTGCCAGTAGTCACGGGACAGGGGTTTCAGATACGCAGTATTTT. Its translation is CASSHGTGVSDTQYF.

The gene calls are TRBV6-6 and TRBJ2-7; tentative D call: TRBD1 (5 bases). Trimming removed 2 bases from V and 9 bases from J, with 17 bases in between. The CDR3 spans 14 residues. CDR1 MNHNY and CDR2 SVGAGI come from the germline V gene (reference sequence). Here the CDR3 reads CASSYPQAGPGQYF. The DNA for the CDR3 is TGTGCCAGCAGTTACCCCCAGGCAGGGCCTGGGCAGTACTTC.

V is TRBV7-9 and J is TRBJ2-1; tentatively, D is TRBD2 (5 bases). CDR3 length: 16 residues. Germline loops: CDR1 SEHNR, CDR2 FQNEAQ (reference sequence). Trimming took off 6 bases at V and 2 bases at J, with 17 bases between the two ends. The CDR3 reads CASRGLAEGPYNEQFF. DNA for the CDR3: TGTGCCAGCAGAGGACTCGCCGAGGGCCCCTACAATGAGCAGTTCTTC.

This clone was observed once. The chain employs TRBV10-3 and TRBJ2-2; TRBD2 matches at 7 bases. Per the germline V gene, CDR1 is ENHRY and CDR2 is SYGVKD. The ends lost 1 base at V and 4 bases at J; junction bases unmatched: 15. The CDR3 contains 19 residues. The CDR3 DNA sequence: TGTGCCATCAGTGAGTTGCTTCCTAAGGGAGGGGTCATCACCGGGGAGCTGTTTTTT. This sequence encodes CAISELLPKGGVITGELFF.

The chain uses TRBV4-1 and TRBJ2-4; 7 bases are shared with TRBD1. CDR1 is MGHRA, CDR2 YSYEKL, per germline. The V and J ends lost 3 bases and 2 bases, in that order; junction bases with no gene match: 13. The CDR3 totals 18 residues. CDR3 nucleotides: TGCGCCAGCAGCCATCCCCTCAGACAGGGCGCTCCCAAAAACATTCAGTACTTC. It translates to CASSHPLRQGAPKNIQYF.

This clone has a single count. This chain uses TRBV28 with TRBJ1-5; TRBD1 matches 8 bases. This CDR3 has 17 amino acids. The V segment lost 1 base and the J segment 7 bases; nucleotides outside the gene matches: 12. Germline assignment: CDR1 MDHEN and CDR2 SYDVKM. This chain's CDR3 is CASSLSLFGTGHQPQHF. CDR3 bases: TGTGCCAGCAGTTTATCTCTCTTTGGGACAGGACACCAGCCCCAGCATTTT. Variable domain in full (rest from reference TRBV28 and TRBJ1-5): DVKVTQSSRYLVKRTGEKVFLECVQDMDHENMFWYRQDPGLGLRLIYFSYDVKMKEKGDIPEGYSVSREKKERFSLILESASTNQTSMYLCASSLSLFGTGHQPQHFGDGTRLSIL.

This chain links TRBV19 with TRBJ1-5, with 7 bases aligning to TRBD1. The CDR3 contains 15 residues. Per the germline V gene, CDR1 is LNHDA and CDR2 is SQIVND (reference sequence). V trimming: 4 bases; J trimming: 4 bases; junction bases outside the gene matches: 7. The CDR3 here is CASSTVRGANQPQHF. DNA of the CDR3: TGTGCCAGTAGTACAGTCAGGGGGGCGAATCAGCCCCAGCATTTT.

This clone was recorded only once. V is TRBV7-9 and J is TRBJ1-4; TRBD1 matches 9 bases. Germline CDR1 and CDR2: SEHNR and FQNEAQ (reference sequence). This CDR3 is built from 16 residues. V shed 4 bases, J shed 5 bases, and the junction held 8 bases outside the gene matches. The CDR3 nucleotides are TGTGCCAGCAGCTATCTACCGGGACAGGGAAATGAAAAACTGTTTTTT. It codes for CASSYLPGQGNEKLFF.

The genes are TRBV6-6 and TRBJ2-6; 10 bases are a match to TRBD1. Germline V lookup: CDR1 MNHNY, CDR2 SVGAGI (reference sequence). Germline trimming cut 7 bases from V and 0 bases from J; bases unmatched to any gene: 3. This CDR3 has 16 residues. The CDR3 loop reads CASTDRGHSGANVLTF. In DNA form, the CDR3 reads TGTGCCAGCACCGACAGGGGGCACTCTGGGGCCAACGTCCTGACTTTC.

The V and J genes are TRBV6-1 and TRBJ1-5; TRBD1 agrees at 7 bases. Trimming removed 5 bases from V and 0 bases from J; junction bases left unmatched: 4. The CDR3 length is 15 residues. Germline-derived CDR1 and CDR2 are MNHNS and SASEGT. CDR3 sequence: CASSPTGTSNQPQHF. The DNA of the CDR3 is TGTGCCAGCAGTCCGACAGGGACTAGCAATCAGCCCCAGCATTTT.

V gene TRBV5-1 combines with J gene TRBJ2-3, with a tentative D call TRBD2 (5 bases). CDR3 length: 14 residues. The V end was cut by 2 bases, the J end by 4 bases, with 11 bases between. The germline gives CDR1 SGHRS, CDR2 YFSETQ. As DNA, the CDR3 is TGCGCCAGCAGCTTAGTAATGGGAGCAGATACGCAGTATTTT. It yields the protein CASSLVMGADTQYF.

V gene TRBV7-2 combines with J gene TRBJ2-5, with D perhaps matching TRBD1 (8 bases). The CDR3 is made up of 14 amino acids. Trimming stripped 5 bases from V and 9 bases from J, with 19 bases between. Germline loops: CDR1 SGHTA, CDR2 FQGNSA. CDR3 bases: TGTGCCAGCAGCCGTGACACAGGGGGAGGGCCCCAGTACTTC. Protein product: CASSRDTGGGPQYF.

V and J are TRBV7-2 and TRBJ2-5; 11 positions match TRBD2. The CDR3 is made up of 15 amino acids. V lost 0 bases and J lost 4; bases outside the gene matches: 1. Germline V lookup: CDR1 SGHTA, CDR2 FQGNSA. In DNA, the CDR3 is TGTGCCAGCAGCTTAGCGGGGACTAGCGGAGAGACCCAGTACTTC. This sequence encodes CASSLAGTSGETQYF.